This T cell receptor (beta chain) was found in a study of CD8 T cells in ankylosing spondylitis. Findings and caveats of the study: Disease-linked clones reportedly showed significant enrichment in matched ankylosing spondylitis synovial fluid. Ankylosing spondylitis blood seemed to carry a telltale TCR beta motif made of under ten highly homologous variants. Within peripheral blood, clones linked to disease were CD8+ and relatively rare.

Quantitative 5'-RACE with molecular barcodes was used to make the TCR beta libraries. TCRdb reanalysed the 5' RACE reads using MiXCR and keeps one entry per CDR3 protein. Counted here are around 890,000 distinct CDR3 sequences, about 10% occurring once; the ten biggest clones make up 0.51%. About this clonotype: Its antigen is not known.

J lost 2 bases, V lost 3 bases, and 10 bases had no gene match. Germline CDR1 and CDR2: DFQATT and SNEGSKA (reference sequence). This CDR3 spans 16 amino acids. This clonotype originated in a male donor with ankylosing spondylitis. The chain couples TRBV20-1 to TRBJ1-3; 7 bases are shared with TRBD1. Sequencing was done on a sample of blood, either unsorted or a sorted T cell fraction (not recorded which). CDR3 nucleotides: TGCAGTGCTAGCCGGTTTCGCGGGACAGCTGGAAACACCATATATTTT. Its protein product is CSASRFRGTAGNTIYF.